The sequence of this T cell receptor beta chain was determined in a study of TIL therapy for anti-PD-1-resistant metastatic lung cancer. Study background: Progressing patients received lymphodepletion, expanded TIL infusion and IL-2. Median tumor PD-L1 proportion score was roughly 5.8%. Broader study findings: TIL clonotype persistence in blood showed no apparent association with response.

Regarding time point: pre-treatment sample, taken before nivolumab and TIL therapy. The libraries were made with immunoSEQ v3. Some clones are missing from TCRdb's copy, which holds only in-frame ones; the method was immunoSEQ multiplex PCR. The sample lists approximately 17,000 clones, over 60% seen once, with under 8% in the top ten. As concerns this clone: Its antigen is not known.

The CDR3 spans 14 residues. Trimming removed 5 bases at V and 0 bases at J, with 7 bases between. Germline CDR1 reads KGHDR; CDR2 reads SFDVKD. The source was blood, collected at baseline. The rearrangement joins TRBV24-1 to TRBJ2-1; D is perhaps TRBD1 or TRBD2 (5 bases each). This clonotype was obtained from a person aged 25-85 years with non-small cell lung cancer. The CDR3 region has the DNA TGTGCCACCAGTGCTGGGGGCTCCTACAATGAGCAGTTCTTC. Translated: CATSAGGSYNEQFF.